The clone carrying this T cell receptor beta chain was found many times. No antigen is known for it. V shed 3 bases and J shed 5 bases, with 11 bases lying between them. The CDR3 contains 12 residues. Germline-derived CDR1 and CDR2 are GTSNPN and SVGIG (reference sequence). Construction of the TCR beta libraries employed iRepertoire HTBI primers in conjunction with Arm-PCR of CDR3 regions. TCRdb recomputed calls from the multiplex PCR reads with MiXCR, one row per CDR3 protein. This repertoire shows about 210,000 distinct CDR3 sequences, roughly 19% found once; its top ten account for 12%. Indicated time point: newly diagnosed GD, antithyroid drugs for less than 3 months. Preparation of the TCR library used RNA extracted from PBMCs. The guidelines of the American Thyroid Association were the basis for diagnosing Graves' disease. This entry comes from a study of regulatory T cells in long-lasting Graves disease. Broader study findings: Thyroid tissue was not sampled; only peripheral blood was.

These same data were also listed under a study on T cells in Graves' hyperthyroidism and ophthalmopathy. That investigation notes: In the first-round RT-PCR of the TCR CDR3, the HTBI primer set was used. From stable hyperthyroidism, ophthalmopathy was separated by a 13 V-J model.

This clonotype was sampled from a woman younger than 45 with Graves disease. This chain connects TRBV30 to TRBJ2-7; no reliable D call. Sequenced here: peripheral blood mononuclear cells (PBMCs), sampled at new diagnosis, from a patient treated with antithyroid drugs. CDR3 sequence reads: CAWSDKWDEQYF. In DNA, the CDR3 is TGTGCCTGGAGCGACAAATGGGACGAGCAGTACTTC.